Included here is one T cell receptor (beta chain) sequence, with context. Antigen specificity is unknown. One end of the junction varies from germline; a read error may be responsible. Looked up from germline, CDR1 is SGHVS and CDR2 is FQNEAQ. The CDR3 runs to 13 residues. TCRB transcripts that were expressed got sequenced, as all of the isolated RNA had been reverse transcribed. Sequenced by immunoSEQ multiplex PCR; TCRdb stores in-frame clones only, minus some. This sample has hundreds of thousands of clones, with over 11% found just once. This specimen comes from a study of beta chain features in type 1 diabetes. Study-wide points: TCRB CDR3 length was moderately but significantly reduced in all four CD4+ subsets of Type 1 diabetes patients.

Material: naive CD4+ T cells from blood. The rearrangement links TRBV7-8 to TRBJ2-3; tentatively, D is TRBD2 (5 bases). This TCR derives from a young man with type 1 diabetes. DNA for the CDR3: TGTGCCAGCAGCCTAGCTCCGGGAGATACGCAGTATTTT. Translated, it gives CASSLAPGDTQYF.